Below, one T cell receptor beta chain is given with its context. The data were taken from a study of OX40 agonist ivuxolimab in advanced cancers. Study-wide context: Partial responses were achieved by three patients, one with hepatocellular carcinoma and two with cutaneous melanoma.

Here immunoSEQ multiplex PCR was the method, and the copy in TCRdb shows in-frame clones only, minus some. Counted here are several thousand clones, around 89% occurring once; the ten biggest clones make up about 16%. This CDR3 has 12 residues. Per the germline V gene, CDR1 is MDHEN and CDR2 is SYDVKM. V dropped 5 bases and J dropped 13 bases, with 14 bases sitting between them. Cycle 7 day 1, cycle 4 day 1, and baseline were the timepoints at which blood was sampled. The material sequenced was CD4+ or CD8+ T cells sorted from blood, taken in a trial of the OX40 agonist ivuxolimab. The receptor was isolated from an adult with an advanced solid tumor such as melanoma, head and neck, liver or kidney cancer. The chain carries TRBV28 and TRBJ2-2; D gene uncertain. CDR3 nucleotide sequence: TGTGCCAGCAGTACCACATCGAAGGTGCTGTTTTTT. This encodes CASSTTSKVLFF.